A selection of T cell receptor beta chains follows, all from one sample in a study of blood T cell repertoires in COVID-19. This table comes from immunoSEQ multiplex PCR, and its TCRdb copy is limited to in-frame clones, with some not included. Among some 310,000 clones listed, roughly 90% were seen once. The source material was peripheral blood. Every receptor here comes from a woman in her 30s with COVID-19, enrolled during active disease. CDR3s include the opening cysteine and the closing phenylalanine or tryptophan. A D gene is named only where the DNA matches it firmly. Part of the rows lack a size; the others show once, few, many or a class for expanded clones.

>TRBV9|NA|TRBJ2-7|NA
CASSVEGNEQYF
TGTGCCAGCAGCGTGGAGGGCAACGAGCAGTACTTC
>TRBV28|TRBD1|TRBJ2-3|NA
CASSTMTGGISDTQYF
TGTGCCAGCAGTACCATGACAGGGGGCATATCAGATACGCAGTATTTT
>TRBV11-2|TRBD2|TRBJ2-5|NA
CASSLEIPSGQETQYF
TGTGCCAGCAGCTTAGAGATTCCTAGCGGCCAAGAGACCCAGTACTTC
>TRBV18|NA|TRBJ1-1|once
CASSPSGNTEAFF
TGTGCCAGCTCACCATCGGGGAACACTGAAGCTTTCTTT
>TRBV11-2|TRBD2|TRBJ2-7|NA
CASSPRTSDTYEQYF
TGTGCCAGCAGCCCGCGGACTAGTGACACCTACGAGCAGTACTTC
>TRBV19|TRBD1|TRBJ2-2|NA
CASSGGQGAGTGELFF
TGTGCCAGTAGTGGGGGACAGGGGGCGGGGACCGGGGAGCTGTTTTTT
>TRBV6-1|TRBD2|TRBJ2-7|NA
CASSPSSGAYEQYF
TGTGCCAGCAGTCCTTCTAGCGGAGCCTACGAGCAGTACTTC
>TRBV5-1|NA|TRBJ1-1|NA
CASTEPDRLNTEAFF
TGCGCCAGTACAGAACCGGACAGACTTAACACTGAAGCTTTCTTT
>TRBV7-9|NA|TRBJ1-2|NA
CASSLDSNYGYTF
TGTGCCAGCAGCTTGGACAGTAACTATGGCTACACCTTC
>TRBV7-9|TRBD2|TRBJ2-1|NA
CASSPTSGYNEQFF
TGTGCCAGCAGCCCGACTAGCGGCTACAATGAGCAGTTCTTC
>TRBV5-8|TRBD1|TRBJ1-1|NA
CASSLGWTGMNTEAFF
TGTGCCAGCAGCTTGGGGTGGACAGGAATGAACACTGAAGCTTTCTTT
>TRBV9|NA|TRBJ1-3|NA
CASSVEGLGGSGNTIYF
TGTGCCAGCAGCGTAGAGGGGCTAGGGGGTTCTGGAAACACCATATATTTT
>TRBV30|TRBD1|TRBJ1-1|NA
CAWRRGGTGGGTEAFF
TGTGCCTGGAGACGCGGCGGGACAGGAGGGGGCACTGAAGCTTTCTTT
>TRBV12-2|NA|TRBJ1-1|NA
CASRRRADYTEAFF
TGTGCAAGTCGTAGAAGGGCGGACTACACTGAAGCTTTCTTT
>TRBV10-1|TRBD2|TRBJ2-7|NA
CASSGLAGDEQYF
TGCGCCAGCAGTGGACTAGCGGGAGACGAGCAGTACTTC
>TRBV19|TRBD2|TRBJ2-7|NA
CASASGGDAYEQYF
TGTGCCAGTGCATCCGGGGGGGACGCCTACGAGCAGTACTTC
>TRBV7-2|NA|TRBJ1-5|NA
CASSLVAVKGVGNQPQHF
TGTGCCAGCAGCTTAGTGGCAGTTAAGGGGGTTGGCAATCAGCCCCAGCATTTT
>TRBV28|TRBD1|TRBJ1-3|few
CASSFPRGLGNTIYF
TGTGCCAGCAGTTTCCCCAGGGGGCTCGGAAACACCATATATTTT
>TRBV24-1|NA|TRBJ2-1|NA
CATSDLGPGGYNEQFF
TGTGCCACCAGTGATTTGGGTCCAGGGGGGTACAATGAGCAGTTCTTC
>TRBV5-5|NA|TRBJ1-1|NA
CASSLDRLDTEAFF
TGTGCCAGCAGCTTGGATCGGTTAGACACTGAAGCTTTCTTT
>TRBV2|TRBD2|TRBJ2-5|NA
CASRRTSGVETQYF
TGTGCCAGCCGACGGACTAGCGGTGTAGAGACCCAGTACTTC
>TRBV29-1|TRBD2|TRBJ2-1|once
CSVEGLAGLVYNEQFF
TGCAGCGTTGAGGGACTAGCGGGGCTCGTTTACAATGAGCAGTTCTTC
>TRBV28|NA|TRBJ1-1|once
CASTPLGEGTEAFF
TGTGCCAGCACCCCTCTGGGGGAGGGGACTGAAGCTTTCTTT
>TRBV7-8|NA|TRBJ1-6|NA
CASSLGSRGNSPLHF
TGTGCCAGCAGCTTAGGTAGCAGGGGTAATTCACCCCTCCACTTT
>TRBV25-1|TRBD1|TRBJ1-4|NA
CASGTLRDREKLFF
TGTGCCAGCGGAACCCTCCGGGACAGGGAAAAACTGTTTTTT
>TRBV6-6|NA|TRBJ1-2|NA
CASTITGTFYGYTF
TGTGCCAGCACGATAACCGGGACATTTTATGGCTACACCTTC
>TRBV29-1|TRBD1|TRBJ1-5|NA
CSVGDRGNQPQHF
TGCAGCGTTGGGGACAGGGGCAATCAGCCCCAGCATTTT
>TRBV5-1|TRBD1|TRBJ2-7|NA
CASSLGQGANEQYF
TGCGCCAGCAGCCTAGGACAGGGGGCCAACGAGCAGTACTTC
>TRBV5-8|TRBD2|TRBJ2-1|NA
CASIPGLAGVGEQFF
TGTGCCAGCATCCCGGGACTAGCGGGAGTTGGTGAGCAGTTCTTC
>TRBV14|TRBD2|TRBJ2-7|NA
CASSQDLGEGPYEQYF
TGTGCCAGCAGCCAAGATTTGGGGGAGGGTCCCTACGAGCAGTACTTC
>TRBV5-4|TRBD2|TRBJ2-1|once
CASSTGGGSTYNEQFF
TGTGCCAGCAGCACGGGTGGCGGGAGCACCTACAATGAGCAGTTCTTC
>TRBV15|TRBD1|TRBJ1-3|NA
CATSRGGQGVSGNTIYF
TGTGCCACCAGCAGAGGGGGACAGGGGGTTTCGGGAAACACCATATATTTT
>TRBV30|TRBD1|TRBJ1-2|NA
CAWSVQRTGGVGYTF
TGTGCCTGGAGTGTACAGCGGACAGGGGGCGTAGGCTACACCTTC
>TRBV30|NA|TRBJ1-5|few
CAWRERADQPQHF
TGTGCCTGGAGGGAGCGGGCGGATCAGCCCCAGCATTTT
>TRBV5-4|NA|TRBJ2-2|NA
CASSLEELTGELFF
TGTGCCAGCAGCTTGGAGGAGCTCACCGGGGAGCTGTTTTTT
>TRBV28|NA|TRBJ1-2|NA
CASSPTNYGYTF
TGTGCCAGCAGCCCCACTAACTATGGCTACACCTTC
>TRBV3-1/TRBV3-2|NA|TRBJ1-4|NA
CASSQDPPDRKLFF
TGTGCCAGCAGCCAAGATCCTCCCGACAGGAAACTGTTTTTT
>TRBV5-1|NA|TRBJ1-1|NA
CASSLYSDSTEAFF
TGCGCCAGCAGCCTATACTCGGACAGCACTGAAGCTTTCTTT
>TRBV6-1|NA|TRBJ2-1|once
CASSEAAGQGQNEQFF
TGTGCCAGCAGTGAAGCAGCGGGACAAGGCCAAAATGAGCAGTTCTTC
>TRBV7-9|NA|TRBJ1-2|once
CASSLMAALDGYTF
TGTGCCAGCAGCTTAATGGCGGCACTAGATGGCTACACCTTC
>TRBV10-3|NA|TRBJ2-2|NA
CAISEGQLLTSNTGELFF
TGTGCCATCAGTGAAGGACAGCTACTTACCTCGAACACCGGGGAGCTGTTTTTT
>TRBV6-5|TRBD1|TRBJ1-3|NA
CASSRTGEKGNTIYF
TGTGCCAGCAGTAGGACAGGGGAGAAAGGAAACACCATATATTTT